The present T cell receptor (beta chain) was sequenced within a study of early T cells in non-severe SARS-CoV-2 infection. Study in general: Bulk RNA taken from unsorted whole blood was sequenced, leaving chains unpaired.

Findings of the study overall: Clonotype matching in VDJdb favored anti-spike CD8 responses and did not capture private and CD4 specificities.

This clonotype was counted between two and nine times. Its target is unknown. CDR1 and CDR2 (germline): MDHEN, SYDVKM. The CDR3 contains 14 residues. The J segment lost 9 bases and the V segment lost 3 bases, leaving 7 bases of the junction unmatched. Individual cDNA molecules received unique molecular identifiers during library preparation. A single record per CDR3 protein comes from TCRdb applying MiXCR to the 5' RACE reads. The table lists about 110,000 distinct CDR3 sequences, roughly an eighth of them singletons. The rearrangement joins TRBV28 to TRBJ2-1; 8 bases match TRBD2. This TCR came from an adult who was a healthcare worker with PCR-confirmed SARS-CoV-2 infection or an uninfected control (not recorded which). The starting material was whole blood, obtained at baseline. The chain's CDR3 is CASSFGLAFGEQFF. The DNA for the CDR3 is TGTGCCAGCAGTTTTGGACTAGCTTTTGGTGAGCAGTTCTTC.